The T cell receptor beta chain described here comes from a study of blood T cell repertoires in COVID-19. Study details: Samples came from the United States, Italy and Spain, spanning acute and convalescent COVID-19.

Repertoires were generated with immunoSEQ multiplex PCR, while TCRdb's copy carries only in-frame clones and drops some. The sample shows 210,000 or so clones, under 85% of them seen only once. Seattle patient enrollment occurred during active infection, with longitudinal follow-up thereafter. The CDR3 is made up of 14 amino acids. The V and J ends lost 4 bases and 4 bases, in that order; junction bases with no gene match: 2. The germline gives CDR1 SGHRS, CDR2 YFSETQ. The sequencing sample was made of peripheral blood. The source is a woman in her 30s with COVID-19, enrolled during active disease. The chain recombines TRBV5-1 with TRBJ2-3; 11 nucleotides line up with TRBD1. The CDR3 is CASSPGQGADTQYF. CDR3 nucleotide sequence: TGCGCCAGCAGCCCGGGACAGGGGGCAGATACGCAGTATTTT.